This TCR beta chain was sequenced during a study of sequential checkpoint blockade in melanoma. Study details: DNA from about a hundred pretreatment tumor samples underwent TCRβ immunosequencing.

As for this clone: As yet, its antigen is unknown. Its ends do not fully match the called genes, so a read error is possible.

Regarding treatment: randomized to nivolumab then ipilimumab (arm A) or the reverse (arm B). None of the patients previously received DNA-damaging chemotherapy. Clones were read by immunoSEQ multiplex PCR, and TCRdb kept only the in-frame ones, dropping some. Among over 750 clones listed, 25% to 30% were seen once. This CDR3 comprises 14 residues. CDR1 MNHGY and CDR2 SAAAGT come from the germline V gene. Study observations and caveats: Mutational load did not correlate with tumor T-cell fraction or clonality.

This chain uses TRBV6-8 with TRBJ2-7; 9 positions agree with TRBD1. This specimen was tumor tissue (inferred from file names), taken from a patient given nivolumab and ipilimumab in sequence. The clonotype originates from a human donor with melanoma. CDR3 loop: CAISSGTGSYEQYF. CDR3 coding DNA: TGTGCCATCAGTTCCGGGACAGGGTCCTACGAGCAGTACTTC.